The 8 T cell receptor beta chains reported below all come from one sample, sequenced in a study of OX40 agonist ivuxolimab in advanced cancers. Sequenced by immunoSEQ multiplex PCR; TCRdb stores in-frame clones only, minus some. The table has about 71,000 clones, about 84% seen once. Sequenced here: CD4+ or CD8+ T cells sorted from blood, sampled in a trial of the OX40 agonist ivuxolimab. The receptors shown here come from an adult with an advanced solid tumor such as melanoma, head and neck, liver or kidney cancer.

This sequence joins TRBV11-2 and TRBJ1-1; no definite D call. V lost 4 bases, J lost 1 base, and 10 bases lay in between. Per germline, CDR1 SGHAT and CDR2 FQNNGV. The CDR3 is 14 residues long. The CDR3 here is CASSSQRGNTEAFF. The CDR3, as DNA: TGTGCCAGCAGCTCCCAACGGGGGAACACTGAAGCTTTCTTT. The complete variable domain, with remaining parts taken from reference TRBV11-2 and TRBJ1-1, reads EAGVAQSPRYKIIEKRQSVAFWCNPISGHATLYWYQQILGQGPKLLIQFQNNGVVDDSQLPKDRFSAERLKGVDSTLKIQPAKLEDSAVYLCASSSQRGNTEAFFGQGTRLTVV.

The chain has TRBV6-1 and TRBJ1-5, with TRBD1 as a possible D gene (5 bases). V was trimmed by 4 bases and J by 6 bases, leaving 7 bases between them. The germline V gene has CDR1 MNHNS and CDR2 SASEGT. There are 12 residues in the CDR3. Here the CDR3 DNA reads TGTGCCAGCAGTGTACAGGTTCAGCCCCAGCATTTT. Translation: CASSVQVQPQHF.

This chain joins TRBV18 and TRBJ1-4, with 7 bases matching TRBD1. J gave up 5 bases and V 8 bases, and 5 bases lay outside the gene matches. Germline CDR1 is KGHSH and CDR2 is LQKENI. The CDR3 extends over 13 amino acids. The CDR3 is CASRTGENEKLFF. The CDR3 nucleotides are TGTGCCAGCCGGACAGGAGAGAATGAAAAACTGTTTTTT.

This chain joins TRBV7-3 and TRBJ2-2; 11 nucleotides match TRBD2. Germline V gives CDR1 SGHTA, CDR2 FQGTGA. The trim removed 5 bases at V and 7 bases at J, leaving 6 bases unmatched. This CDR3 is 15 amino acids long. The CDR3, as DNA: TGTGCCAGCAGCGCCACGGGACTAGCGGTCGGGGAGCTGTTTTTT. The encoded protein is CASSATGLAVGELFF. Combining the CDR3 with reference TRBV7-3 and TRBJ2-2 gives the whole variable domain GAGVSQTPSNKVTEKGKYVELRCDPISGHTALYWYRQSLGQGPEFLIYFQGTGAADDSGLPNDRFFAVRPEGSVSTLKIQRTERGDSAVYLCASSATGLAVGELFFGEGSRLTVL.

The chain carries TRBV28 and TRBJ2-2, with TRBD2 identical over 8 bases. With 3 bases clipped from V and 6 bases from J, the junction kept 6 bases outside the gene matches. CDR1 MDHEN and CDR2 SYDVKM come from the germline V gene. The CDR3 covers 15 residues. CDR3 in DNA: TGTGCCAGCAGTTTTGGGCGGGGGGCGGCCGGGGAGCTGTTTTTT. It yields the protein CASSFGRGAAGELFF.

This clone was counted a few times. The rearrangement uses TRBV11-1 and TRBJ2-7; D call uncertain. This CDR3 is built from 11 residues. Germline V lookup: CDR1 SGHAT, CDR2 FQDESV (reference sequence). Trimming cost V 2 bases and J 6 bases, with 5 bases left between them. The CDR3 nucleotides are TGTGCCAGCAGCTTAAATAGCGAGCAGTACTTC. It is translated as CASSLNSEQYF.

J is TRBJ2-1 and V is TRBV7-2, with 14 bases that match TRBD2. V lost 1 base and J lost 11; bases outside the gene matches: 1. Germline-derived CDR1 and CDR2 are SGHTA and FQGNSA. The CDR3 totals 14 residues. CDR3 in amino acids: CASSLGLAGGQQFF. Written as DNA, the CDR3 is TGTGCCAGCAGCTTAGGACTAGCGGGAGGGCAGCAGTTCTTC.

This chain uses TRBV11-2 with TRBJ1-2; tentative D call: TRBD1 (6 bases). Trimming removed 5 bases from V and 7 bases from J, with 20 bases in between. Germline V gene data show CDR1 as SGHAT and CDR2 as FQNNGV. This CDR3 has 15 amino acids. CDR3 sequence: CASSPPDWGRGGYTF. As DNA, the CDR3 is TGTGCCAGCAGCCCGCCTGACTGGGGGCGCGGTGGCTACACCTTC.